Below are 10 T cell receptor beta chains sequenced from a single sample in a study of blood T cell repertoires in COVID-19. Clones were read by immunoSEQ multiplex PCR, and TCRdb kept only the in-frame ones, dropping some. The profile shows 200,000 to 250,000 clones, around four fifths of them singletons. Sequences were obtained from peripheral blood. The receptors were sampled from a woman in her 70s with active or convalescent COVID-19.

V and J are TRBV11-2 and TRBJ2-5; possible D gene TRBD1, 6 bases. The length of the CDR3 is 13 residues. With 5 bases removed from V and 5 bases from J, the gap between germline ends came to 12 bases. The germline gives CDR1 SGHAT, CDR2 FQNNGV. The CDR3 sequence: CASSLQGGETQYF. The CDR3 DNA is TGTGCCAGCAGCCTACAGGGCGGGGAGACCCAGTACTTC.

CDR3 loop: CSVGRSSNEKLFF. CDR3 nucleotides: TGCAGCGTTGGCAGGTCCTCGAATGAAAAACTGTTTTTT. The chain combines TRBV29-1 with TRBJ1-4; D call uncertain. The CDR3 is made up of 13 amino acids. Germline CDR1 is SQVTM and CDR2 is ANQGSEA. The V gene lost 4 bases and the J gene lost 5 bases, with 11 bases spanning the gap.

The chain joins TRBV5-1 to TRBJ1-2; 7 bases align to TRBD1. This CDR3 contains 15 residues. Trimming took 3 bases from V and 3 from J; bases not matched to a gene: 8. Germline CDR1 and CDR2: SGHRS and YFSETQ. The DNA for the CDR3 is TGCGCCAGCAGCTCGACAGGGTTAACCGACTATGGCTACACCTTC. It yields the protein CASSSTGLTDYGYTF.

The gene calls are TRBV3-1 (or the pseudogene TRBV3-2) and TRBJ1-2; 7 bases agree with TRBD1. With 5 bases clipped from V and 2 bases from J, the junction kept 5 bases outside the gene matches. This CDR3 is 14 amino acids long. Germline CDR1 is LGHDT and CDR2 is YNNKEL (reference sequence). The CDR3 coding sequence is TGTGCCAGCAGCTATTTAGGGGGCAACTATGGCTACACCTTC. Its translation: CASSYLGGNYGYTF.

CDR3 nucleotides: TGCGCCAGCAGCTTGGTTTCTGACAGCTCTGGAAACACCATATATTTT. Protein product: CASSLVSDSSGNTIYF. V usage is TRBV5-1 and J usage is TRBJ1-3; possibly TRBD1 for D (5 bases). V lost 0 bases to trimming and J lost 0 bases, with 10 bases between them. CDR3 length: 16 residues. Germline loops: CDR1 SGHRS, CDR2 YFSETQ.

The rearrangement uses TRBV3-1 (or the pseudogene TRBV3-2) and TRBJ1-1; D may be TRBD1 (5 bases). V was clipped by 7 bases and J by 3 bases, with 12 bases between them. CDR1 is LGHDT, CDR2 YNNKEL, per germline (reference sequence). The CDR3 is 13 amino acids. CDR3 sequence (DNA): TGTGCCAGCACCCCCAGGGAAGACACTGAAGCTTTCTTT. Its translation: CASTPREDTEAFF.

V usage is TRBV28 and J usage is TRBJ1-3; 7 bases agree with TRBD1. V shed 5 bases and J 4 bases; nucleotides not matched to a gene: 8. Germline-derived CDR1 and CDR2 are MDHEN and SYDVKM. The CDR3 loop spans 15 amino acids. The CDR3, as DNA: TGTGCCAGCAGTCTGACAGGGTCCGGGGGAAACACCATATATTTT. Translating it yields CASSLTGSGGNTIYF. Using reference TRBV28 and TRBJ1-3 for the parts outside the CDR3, the full variable domain is DVKVTQSSRYLVKRTGEKVFLECVQDMDHENMFWYRQDPGLGLRLIYFSYDVKMKEKGDIPEGYSVSREKKERFSLILESASTNQTSMYLCASSLTGSGGNTIYFGEGSWLTVV.

This chain joins TRBV19 and TRBJ2-7; D ambiguous. Germline V gene lookup returns CDR1 LNHDA and CDR2 SQIVND (reference sequence). This CDR3 has 13 amino acids. The V and J ends lost 10 bases and 0 bases respectively, with 13 bases between them. CDR3: CATPRNSSYEQYF. CDR3 DNA: TGTGCCACCCCACGGAACAGCTCCTACGAGCAGTACTTC.

The CDR3 sequence: CASSLGLAAPYEQYF. CDR3 nucleotides: TGTGCCAGCAGCTTGGGACTAGCGGCCCCCTACGAGCAGTACTTC. The rearrangement joins TRBV13 to TRBJ2-7; 11 positions agree with TRBD2. With 3 bases clipped from V and 2 bases from J, the junction kept 3 bases outside the gene matches. The CDR3 loop spans 15 amino acids. Germline CDR1 is PRHDT and CDR2 is FYEKMQ (reference sequence).

The chain joins TRBV18 to TRBJ1-6, with TRBD1 identical over 8 bases. V shed 1 base, J shed 5 bases, and the junction held 4 bases outside the gene matches. The CDR3 is 16 amino acids. The V gene's germline CDR1 is KGHSH and CDR2 LQKENI. CDR3 loop: CASSPRGTGDNSPLHF. In DNA form, the CDR3 reads TGTGCCAGCTCACCACGAGGGACAGGTGATAATTCACCCCTCCACTTT.